This TCR beta chain was profiled in a study of T cells in Graves' hyperthyroidism and ophthalmopathy. RNA transcripts yielded amplified TCR beta CDR3 regions. HTBI primers were the set used in a first-round RT-PCR of the TCR CDR3. TCRdb called the multiplex PCR reads again in MiXCR, with one record for every CDR3 protein. The data show 550,000 to 800,000 distinct CDR3 sequences, roughly 17% seen once. There are a few counts of this clonotype. 10 ml of fresh peripheral blood supplied the PBMCs. The TCR was taken from a man aged 45 to 65 with Graves' hyperthyroidism. The sequencing input was blood.

This chain's CDR3 is CASSFGSVATNEKLFF. The CDR3 DNA is TGTGCCAGCAGCTTCGGTTCAGTAGCAACTAATGAAAAACTGTTTTTT. This chain uses TRBV7-9 with TRBJ1-4; no reliable D call. The CDR3 sequence is 16 residues long. In germline, CDR1 is SEHNR, CDR2 FQNEAQ (reference sequence). Trimming took off 3 bases at V and 0 bases at J, with 11 bases between the two ends.